This TCR beta chain was identified in a study of cytomegalovirus exposure and HLA in healthy donors. Study outcomes and limitations: The authors listed some 160 TCR beta chains as cytomegalovirus-associated.

Germline CDR1 SGHRS, CDR2 YFSETQ. This CDR3 spans 12 amino acids. V trimming: 3 bases; J trimming: 4 bases; junction bases outside the gene matches: 1. A remark on this clone: Antigen: not known.

Each donor was healthy, and each was a bone marrow donor. Researchers ran the PCR with 60 Vbeta and 13 Jbeta primers. The assay was immunoSEQ multiplex PCR, and TCRdb's table has in-frame clones only and misses some. The repertoire holds over 130,000 clones, with approximately 78% as singletons. This TCR came from a woman aged 40 to 50 in good health and CMV-seropositive. The chain links TRBV5-1 to TRBJ2-7; TRBD2 matches at 7 bases. The sequencing input was PBMCs. The CDR3 DNA sequence: TGCGCCAGCAGCTATAGCGGGTACGAGCAGTACTTC. Amino acids: CASSYSGYEQYF. Full variable domain (outside the CDR3, taken from reference TRBV5-1 and TRBJ2-7): KAGVTQTPRYLIKTRGQQVTLSCSPISGHRSVSWYQQTPGQGLQFLFEYFSETQRNKGNFPGRFSGRQFSNSRSEMNVSTLELGDSALYLCASSYSGYEQYFGPGTRLTVT.